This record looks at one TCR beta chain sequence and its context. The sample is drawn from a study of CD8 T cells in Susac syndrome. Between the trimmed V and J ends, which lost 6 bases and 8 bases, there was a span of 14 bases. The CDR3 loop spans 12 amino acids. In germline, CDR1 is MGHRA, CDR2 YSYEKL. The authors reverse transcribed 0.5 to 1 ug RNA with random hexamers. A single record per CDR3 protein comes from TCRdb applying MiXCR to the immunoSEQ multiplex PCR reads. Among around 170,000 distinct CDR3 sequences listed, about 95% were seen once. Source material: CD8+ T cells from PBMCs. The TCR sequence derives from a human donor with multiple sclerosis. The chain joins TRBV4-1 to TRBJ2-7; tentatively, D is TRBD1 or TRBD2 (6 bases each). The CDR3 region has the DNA TGCGCCAGCAGTTTGGAGGGGGTTAAGCAGTACTTC. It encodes CASSLEGVKQYF.